The 13 T cell receptor beta chains reported below all come from one sample, sequenced in a study of beta chain features in type 1 diabetes. The investigators reverse transcribed all of the isolated RNA, so they sequenced expressed TCRB transcripts. Some clones are missing from TCRdb's copy, which holds only in-frame ones; the method was immunoSEQ multiplex PCR. The repertoire holds 900,000 or so clones, roughly 17% seen once, with 0.02% to 0.025% in the top ten. The sequenced material came from naive CD4+ T cells from blood. The source is a woman aged 18-35 years in good health.

This clone showed up just a few times. The gene calls are TRBV7-8 and TRBJ2-1; the match to TRBD2 covers 7 bases. V lost 5 bases and J lost 2; bases outside the gene matches: 12. Germline CDR1 and CDR2: SGHVS and FQNEAQ. The CDR3 is 17 residues long. Written as DNA, the CDR3 is TGTGCCAGCAGCCAAAGAGGTGGAGCGGGAACCTACAATGAGCAGTTCTTC. As protein: CASSQRGGAGTYNEQFF.

This clone was seen a few times. The chain uses TRBV4-3 and TRBJ1-1, with TRBD1 matching 7 bases. V shed 0 bases and J 10 bases; nucleotides not matched to a gene: 5. The germline V gene has CDR1 LGHNA and CDR2 YSLEER. The CDR3 is made up of 13 amino acids. Here the CDR3 reads CASSQDSRDRAFF. Written as DNA, the CDR3 is TGCGCCAGCAGCCAAGATTCCCGGGACAGAGCTTTCTTT.

This chain connects TRBV27 to TRBJ2-2; 7 bases align to TRBD1. With 7 bases clipped from V and 4 bases from J, the junction kept 12 bases outside the gene matches. The CDR3 consists of 16 residues. CDR1 is MNHEY, CDR2 SMNVEV, per germline (reference sequence). This CDR3 reads CASTQHRGQGTGELFF. The CDR3, as DNA: TGTGCCAGCACCCAGCATAGGGGGCAGGGCACCGGGGAGCTGTTTTTT.

This clone was detected ten times or more. V and J are TRBV7-9 and TRBJ1-4, with a possible D match to TRBD1 (5 bases). This CDR3 is built from 13 residues. Trimming stripped 5 bases from V and 7 bases from J, with 11 bases between. The germline V gene has CDR1 SEHNR and CDR2 FQNEAQ (reference sequence). In nucleotides, the CDR3 is TGTGCCAGCAGCCCAAGGGACCCTGAAAAACTGTTTTTT. Amino acids: CASSPRDPEKLFF. Supplemented by reference TRBV7-9 and TRBJ1-4, the full variable domain reads DTGVSQNPRHKITKRGQNVTFRCDPISEHNRLYWYRQTLGQGPEFLTYFQNEAQLEKSRLLSDRFSAERPKGSFSTLEIQRTEQGDSAMYLCASSPRDPEKLFFGSGTQLSVL.

The CDR3 region has the DNA TGTGCCAGCAGCGCCGGGACAGACTTTGGAAACACCATATATTTT. It codes for CASSAGTDFGNTIYF. The gene calls are TRBV9 and TRBJ1-3, with 7 nucleotides matching TRBD1. Germline V gene data show CDR1 as SGDLS and CDR2 as YYNGEE. J gave up 3 bases and V 3 bases, and 6 bases lay outside the gene matches. The length of the CDR3 is 15 residues. The entire variable domain, with the rest obtained from reference TRBV9 and TRBJ1-3, is as follows: DSGVTQTPKHLITATGQRVTLRCSPRSGDLSVYWYQQSLDQGLQFLIQYYNGEERAKGNILERFSAQQFPDLHSELNLSSLELGDSALYFCASSAGTDFGNTIYFGEGSWLTVV.

In DNA, the CDR3 is TGTGCCAGCAGTTTACCTGGGCTGAACACTGAAGCTTTCTTT. This encodes CASSLPGLNTEAFF. The V and J genes are TRBV28 and TRBJ1-1; D uncertain. With 2 bases removed from V and 0 bases from J, the gap between germline ends came to 7 bases. CDR3 length: 14 amino acids. Germline CDR1 MDHEN, CDR2 SYDVKM.

As DNA, the CDR3 is TGTGCCAGTACCACGGACAGGGGAAATGAAAAACTGTTTTTT. Its translation: CASTTDRGNEKLFF. The gene calls are TRBV19 and TRBJ1-4, with TRBD1 matching 9 bases. CDR1 is LNHDA, CDR2 SQIVND, per germline (reference sequence). J was trimmed by 5 bases and V by 7 bases; bases with no gene match: 5. The CDR3 has 14 amino acids.

As for this clone: Other DNA sequences in the same sample also yield this CDR3. The chain links TRBV18 to TRBJ2-5; TRBD1 might be the D (5 bases). This CDR3 comprises 13 residues. V lost 3 bases to trimming and J lost 2 bases, with 7 bases between them. The germline CDR1 and CDR2 sequences are KGHSH and LQKENI. This CDR3 is CASSPRQQETQYF. For the CDR3, the DNA is TGTGCCAGCTCACCTAGACAGCAAGAGACCCAGTACTTC.

This clone was seen only a few times. This chain uses TRBV15 with TRBJ1-4, with no clear D. V was shortened by 6 bases and J by 8 bases, with 16 bases between the two germline ends. This CDR3 spans 14 amino acids. Germline lookup yields CDR1 LNHNV and CDR2 YYDKDF (reference sequence). CDR3 nucleotide sequence: TGTGCCACCAGGCGGGAGGCATGGAGCGAAAAACTGTTTTTT. Translating gives CATRREAWSEKLFF.

The genes are TRBV7-2 and TRBJ2-4; possibly TRBD2 for D (5 bases). V was cut by 0 bases and J by 6 bases, with 18 bases left in between. The CDR3 contains 17 residues. CDR1 and CDR2 from the germline V gene are SGHTA and FQGNSA. The CDR3: CASSLAAYYNRGNIQYF. In nucleotides, the CDR3 is TGTGCCAGCAGCTTAGCGGCTTATTATAATCGGGGAAACATTCAGTACTTC. Looking up the rest from reference TRBV7-2 and TRBJ2-4 gives the full variable domain: GAGVSQSPSNKVTEKGKDVELRCDPISGHTALYWYRQSLGQGLEFLIYFQGNSAPDKSGLPSDRFSAERTGGSVSTLTIQRTQQEDSAVYLCASSLAAYYNRGNIQYFGAGTRLSVL.

The CDR3 is CSVARDLGGGEQYF. CDR3 in DNA: TGCAGCGTCGCAAGGGACTTGGGTGGCGGCGAGCAGTACTTC. The rearrangement uses TRBV29-1 and TRBJ2-7; the D gene is possibly TRBD2 (6 bases). V lost 6 bases to trimming and J lost 6 bases, with 21 bases between them. This CDR3 is built from 14 residues. Germline values: CDR1 SQVTM, CDR2 ANQGSEA.

The chain has TRBV6-5 and TRBJ2-3; 7 nucleotides agree with TRBD2. Germline trimming cut 2 bases from V and 5 bases from J; bases unmatched to any gene: 1. The CDR3 length is 13 residues. Germline assignment: CDR1 MNHEY and CDR2 SVGAGI. CDR3 residues: CASSYRGEDTQYF. Here the CDR3 DNA reads TGTGCCAGCAGTTACCGGGGGGAAGATACGCAGTATTTT.

This clone has only a few counts. V usage is TRBV5-5 and J usage is TRBJ1-1; the D is unclear. Trimming took 4 bases from V and 6 from J, leaving 13 bases between them. Germline V gene sequence: CDR1 SGHKS, CDR2 YYEKEE (reference sequence). CDR3 length: 13 residues. DNA of the CDR3: TGTGCCAGCAGCCGCGGACGGGAGCCTGAAGCTTTCTTT. It translates to CASSRGREPEAFF.